Listed below are T cell receptor beta chains from one sample, sequenced in a study of blood T cell repertoires in COVID-19. The method was immunoSEQ multiplex PCR; TCRdb's version includes in-frame clones alone and lacks a portion of them. The sample carries 250,000 to 350,000 clones, 85% to 90% recorded once. The source material was peripheral blood. The receptors were gathered from a woman in her fifties or sixties with COVID-19, enrolled during active disease. CDR3s include the opening cysteine and the closing phenylalanine or tryptophan. Fields, in order: V gene, J gene, clone size, CDR3 protein. The size field is filled for only some rows; it gives once, few, many or a size class.

v_call: TRBV15; j_call: TRBJ1-5; clone_size: -; cdr3_aa: CATSRPGPPRGGNQPQHF
v_call: TRBV6-5; j_call: TRBJ2-1; clone_size: -; cdr3_aa: CAFDAGEPYNEQFF
v_call: TRBV25-1; j_call: TRBJ2-3; clone_size: -; cdr3_aa: CASSDTSSGRSDTQYF
v_call: TRBV5-1; j_call: TRBJ1-1; clone_size: -; cdr3_aa: CASMSVGTVNTEAFF
v_call: TRBV5-1; j_call: TRBJ2-5; clone_size: -; cdr3_aa: CASSSGTLYQETQYF
v_call: TRBV19; j_call: TRBJ2-2; clone_size: -; cdr3_aa: CASSILGTNTGELFF
v_call: TRBV10-2; j_call: TRBJ1-5; clone_size: -; cdr3_aa: CASSESGGGQPQHF
v_call: TRBV7-8; j_call: TRBJ2-5; clone_size: -; cdr3_aa: CASSSRGVARETQYF
v_call: TRBV21-1; j_call: TRBJ1-6; clone_size: -; cdr3_aa: CASSKVEGKNSPLHF
v_call: TRBV3-1/TRBV3-2; j_call: TRBJ2-2; clone_size: -; cdr3_aa: CASSPGTTYTGELFF
v_call: TRBV19; j_call: TRBJ1-2; clone_size: -; cdr3_aa: CASSGRGAGGSPTSYGYTF
v_call: TRBV5-1; j_call: TRBJ2-7; clone_size: few; cdr3_aa: CASSCPEGVSYEQYF
v_call: TRBV19; j_call: TRBJ2-5; clone_size: once; cdr3_aa: CASSIGFLAGDVKTQYF
v_call: TRBV6-5; j_call: TRBJ2-7; clone_size: -; cdr3_aa: CASKSNVYEQYF
v_call: TRBV29-1; j_call: TRBJ2-1; clone_size: -; cdr3_aa: CSVSSGRTYNEQFF
v_call: TRBV19; j_call: TRBJ1-3; clone_size: -; cdr3_aa: CASSPRDRGSGNTIYF
v_call: TRBV5-4; j_call: TRBJ1-6; clone_size: -; cdr3_aa: CASSSKKTGSSYNSPLHF
v_call: TRBV19; j_call: TRBJ2-2; clone_size: -; cdr3_aa: CATRDRGSSGELFF
v_call: TRBV6-2/TRBV6-3; j_call: TRBJ1-3; clone_size: -; cdr3_aa: CASSYSLGQGWNGNTIYF
v_call: TRBV20-1; j_call: TRBJ2-3; clone_size: -; cdr3_aa: CSASFGKRGDTQYF
v_call: TRBV4-1; j_call: TRBJ2-1; clone_size: -; cdr3_aa: CASSLGTGPYNEQFF
v_call: TRBV9; j_call: TRBJ2-1; clone_size: -; cdr3_aa: CASSARAGGPYNEQFF
v_call: TRBV5-6; j_call: TRBJ2-7; clone_size: -; cdr3_aa: CASSTQLGYYEQYF
v_call: TRBV27; j_call: TRBJ1-2; clone_size: -; cdr3_aa: CASSPSPGQPNYGYTF
v_call: TRBV24-1; j_call: TRBJ2-1; clone_size: -; cdr3_aa: CATSLYNEQFF
v_call: TRBV24-1; j_call: TRBJ1-1; clone_size: -; cdr3_aa: CATSGHRGTEAFF
v_call: TRBV18; j_call: TRBJ1-1; clone_size: -; cdr3_aa: CASRTDMNTEAFF
v_call: TRBV5-1; j_call: TRBJ2-3; clone_size: -; cdr3_aa: CASSLAGGEADTQYF
v_call: TRBV2; j_call: TRBJ2-1; clone_size: -; cdr3_aa: CASSTGTSGKYNEQFF
v_call: TRBV9; j_call: TRBJ2-5; clone_size: -; cdr3_aa: CASSVDGEGEETQYF
v_call: TRBV3-1/TRBV3-2; j_call: TRBJ2-1; clone_size: -; cdr3_aa: CASSQDITRWHEQFF
v_call: TRBV24-1; j_call: TRBJ2-4; clone_size: -; cdr3_aa: CATASGSQDIQYF
v_call: TRBV9; j_call: TRBJ2-7; clone_size: -; cdr3_aa: CASSPRTSGTNEQYF
v_call: TRBV7-9; j_call: TRBJ1-1; clone_size: -; cdr3_aa: CASSLEGASAEAFF
v_call: TRBV11-1; j_call: TRBJ2-7; clone_size: -; cdr3_aa: CASSLKRGQTYEQYF
v_call: TRBV3-1/TRBV3-2; j_call: TRBJ2-1; clone_size: -; cdr3_aa: CASSGLAGGQGRGVGRSYNEQFF
v_call: TRBV6-2/TRBV6-3; j_call: TRBJ2-7; clone_size: -; cdr3_aa: CASSYGATSISYEQYF
v_call: TRBV5-5; j_call: TRBJ2-1; clone_size: -; cdr3_aa: CASSKLVSSYNEQFF
v_call: TRBV3-1/TRBV3-2; j_call: TRBJ2-4; clone_size: -; cdr3_aa: CASSQVRNIQYF
v_call: TRBV24-1; j_call: TRBJ1-1; clone_size: -; cdr3_aa: CATSEAGRTEAFF
v_call: TRBV28; j_call: TRBJ1-2; clone_size: -; cdr3_aa: CASSSGQGYGYTF
v_call: TRBV5-1; j_call: TRBJ2-2; clone_size: -; cdr3_aa: CASSPLVLAGPGELFF
v_call: TRBV24-1; j_call: TRBJ2-7; clone_size: -; cdr3_aa: CATSDDRDRGIYEQYF
v_call: TRBV4-3; j_call: TRBJ1-1; clone_size: -; cdr3_aa: CASSQDRANTEAFF
v_call: TRBV5-4; j_call: TRBJ1-3; clone_size: -; cdr3_aa: CASSLDSGNTIYF
v_call: TRBV14; j_call: TRBJ1-1; clone_size: -; cdr3_aa: CASSQDSRGLNTEAFF
v_call: TRBV27; j_call: TRBJ1-2; clone_size: -; cdr3_aa: CASTSWGEDYGYTF
v_call: TRBV11-2; j_call: TRBJ1-4; clone_size: -; cdr3_aa: CASSLVVVSGEKLFF
v_call: TRBV19; j_call: TRBJ1-6; clone_size: -; cdr3_aa: CASGQGYSPLHF
v_call: TRBV7-9; j_call: TRBJ1-1; clone_size: -; cdr3_aa: CASSLGDRGLNTEAFF
v_call: TRBV7-2; j_call: TRBJ1-2; clone_size: -; cdr3_aa: CASSFASNYGYTF
v_call: TRBV5-1; j_call: TRBJ2-7; clone_size: -; cdr3_aa: CASSLTSGSYEQYF
v_call: TRBV6-2/TRBV6-3; j_call: TRBJ1-2; clone_size: -; cdr3_aa: CASSYANGYTF
v_call: TRBV14; j_call: TRBJ2-5; clone_size: -; cdr3_aa: CASSAGLLIQETQYF
v_call: TRBV21-1; j_call: TRBJ1-2; clone_size: few; cdr3_aa: CASSKGQSYGYTF
v_call: TRBV7-2; j_call: TRBJ1-4; clone_size: -; cdr3_aa: CASSVDRGSEKLFF
v_call: TRBV3-1/TRBV3-2; j_call: TRBJ2-1; clone_size: -; cdr3_aa: CASSLRDEQFF
v_call: TRBV11-2; j_call: TRBJ2-7; clone_size: -; cdr3_aa: CASSSVGSGRAYEQYF
v_call: TRBV7-2; j_call: TRBJ2-7; clone_size: few; cdr3_aa: CASSLVPGGRDHEQYF